This entry is about one T cell receptor beta chain. Its target is unknown. CDR1 is SEHNR, CDR2 FQNEAQ, per germline (reference sequence). Trimming left V 5 bases short and J 0 bases short, with 7 bases between. CDR3 length equals 13 residues. This sample was taken from a study of post-analysis software for immune sequencing data. Overall study: Multiple sclerosis in the patients followed relapsing-remitting, secondary progressive and progressive-relapsing courses.

TCR beta cDNA libraries had unique molecular identifiers. Starting from approximately 0.95 to 9.8 million T cells, the study yielded about 490,000 cDNA molecules. In TCRdb, the PCR reads were re-called with MiXCR into one record per CDR3 protein. Seen here are roughly 620,000 distinct CDR3 sequences, roughly 46% observed once, and the top ten hold approximately 1.7%. Study-level findings and limits: Patients showed TRBV5-6, TRBV5-1 and TRBV20-1 among five TRBV segments more frequent than in controls. F-measure co-clustering was strong for batch-matched samples.

V gene TRBV7-9 combines with J gene TRBJ2-5; no firm D call. Sequenced material: blood. The sequence was obtained from a girl between 5 and 17 years old with multiple sclerosis. The CDR3, as DNA: TGTGCCAGCAGCCCGAGCCACCAAGAGACCCAGTACTTC. As protein: CASSPSHQETQYF.